This TCR beta chain came from a study of cytomegalovirus exposure and HLA in healthy donors. Across the study: A prior study identified just under 120 million unique TCR beta sequences from about 179 million T cells. Early released data had about 80 million unique TCRs, all coming from HLA-typed donors.

As for this clone: The target antigen is unknown.

Study results and limitations: In a later analysis, a missense DCLRE1C variant was linked to TCR beta V- and J-gene trimming.

Per the germline V gene, CDR1 is SGHRS and CDR2 is YFSETQ. There are 15 residues in the CDR3. V was pared by 4 bases and J by 2 bases, with 5 bases of the junction left unmatched. The PCR made use of 60 Vbeta and 13 Jbeta primers. Libraries were prepared by immunoSEQ multiplex PCR; TCRdb keeps only in-frame clonotypes and omits some of them. The data show under 85,000 clones, around 78% seen once. This sequence joins TRBV5-1 and TRBJ1-4; 7 bases agree with TRBD1. This clonotype originated in a man aged 40-50 years in good health and CMV-seronegative. Sequencing was done on a sample of PBMCs. CDR3 coding DNA: TGCGCCAGCAGCGCGCAGGGACAGACTAATGAAAAACTGTTTTTT. Residues: CASSAQGQTNEKLFF.